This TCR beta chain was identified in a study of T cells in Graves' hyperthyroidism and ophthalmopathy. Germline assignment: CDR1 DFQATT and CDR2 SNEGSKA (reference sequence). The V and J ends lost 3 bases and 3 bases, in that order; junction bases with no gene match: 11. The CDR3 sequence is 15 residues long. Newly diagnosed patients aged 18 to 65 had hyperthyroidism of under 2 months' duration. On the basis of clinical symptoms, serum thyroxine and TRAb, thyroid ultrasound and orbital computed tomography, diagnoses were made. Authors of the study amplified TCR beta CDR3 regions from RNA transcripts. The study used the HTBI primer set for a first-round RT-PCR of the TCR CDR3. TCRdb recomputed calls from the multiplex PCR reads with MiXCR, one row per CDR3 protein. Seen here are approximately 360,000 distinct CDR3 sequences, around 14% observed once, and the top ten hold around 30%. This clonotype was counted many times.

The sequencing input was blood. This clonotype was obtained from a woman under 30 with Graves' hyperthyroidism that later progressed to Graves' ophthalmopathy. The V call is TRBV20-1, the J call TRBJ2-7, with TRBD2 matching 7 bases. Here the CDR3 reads CSASSSGMHHYEQYF. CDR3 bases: TGCAGTGCTAGCTCCAGCGGGATGCACCACTACGAGCAGTACTTC.